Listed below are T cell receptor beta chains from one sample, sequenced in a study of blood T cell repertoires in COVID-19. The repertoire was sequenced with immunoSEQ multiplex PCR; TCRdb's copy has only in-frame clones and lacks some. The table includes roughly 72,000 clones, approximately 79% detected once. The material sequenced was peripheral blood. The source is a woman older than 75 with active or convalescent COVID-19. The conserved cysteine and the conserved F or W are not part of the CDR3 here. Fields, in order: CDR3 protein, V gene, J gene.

cdr3_aa: ASSLAHSGGPFSRETQY; v_call: TRBV7-2; j_call: TRBJ2-5
cdr3_aa: ASSDSYQTGTYGYT; v_call: TRBV6-4; j_call: TRBJ1-2
cdr3_aa: ASSPSGGTRNSPLH; v_call: TRBV4-1; j_call: TRBJ1-6
cdr3_aa: ASSQTGYSYEQY; v_call: TRBV6-2/TRBV6-3; j_call: TRBJ2-7
cdr3_aa: ASRQGAGVNTGELF; v_call: TRBV19; j_call: TRBJ2-2
cdr3_aa: ASRRGSGGELF; v_call: TRBV6-4; j_call: TRBJ2-2
cdr3_aa: ASGLSMWGQGNTGELF; v_call: TRBV12-5; j_call: TRBJ2-2
cdr3_aa: ASSYSDSKVHEQY; v_call: TRBV6-5; j_call: TRBJ2-7
cdr3_aa: ASSLGSRTEAF; v_call: TRBV4-3; j_call: TRBJ1-1
cdr3_aa: SALGGGNEKLF; v_call: TRBV29-1; j_call: TRBJ1-4
cdr3_aa: ASSGRDRGSEKLF; v_call: TRBV4-1; j_call: TRBJ1-4
cdr3_aa: AISAEPYGYT; v_call: TRBV10-3; j_call: TRBJ1-2
cdr3_aa: ASSSGTGLDTQY; v_call: TRBV5-6; j_call: TRBJ2-3
cdr3_aa: ASSFWDRVTDTQY; v_call: TRBV11-2; j_call: TRBJ2-3
cdr3_aa: ASSLVGGRPDTQY; v_call: TRBV7-2; j_call: TRBJ2-3
cdr3_aa: ASSYDRGSGYT; v_call: TRBV6-5; j_call: TRBJ1-2
cdr3_aa: ASSESRGGNTIY; v_call: TRBV2; j_call: TRBJ1-3
cdr3_aa: ASSHLQGLGETQY; v_call: TRBV14; j_call: TRBJ2-5
cdr3_aa: ASSFHRSSGNTIY; v_call: TRBV6-5; j_call: TRBJ1-3
cdr3_aa: ASSRDFKDEAF; v_call: TRBV7-8; j_call: TRBJ1-1
cdr3_aa: ATSRGVTGSGNTIY; v_call: TRBV15; j_call: TRBJ1-3
cdr3_aa: ASSPPGTSPFFGEQF; v_call: TRBV18; j_call: TRBJ2-1
cdr3_aa: ASSQSTASNQPQH; v_call: TRBV4-1; j_call: TRBJ1-5
cdr3_aa: ASSRVFHNEQF; v_call: TRBV7-2; j_call: TRBJ2-1
cdr3_aa: ASSLFPGGQPQH; v_call: TRBV27; j_call: TRBJ1-5
cdr3_aa: ASSLAYSNTQY; v_call: TRBV27; j_call: TRBJ2-3
cdr3_aa: ASTSGGSAVGKLF; v_call: TRBV6-6; j_call: TRBJ1-4
cdr3_aa: SSAGARYQY; v_call: TRBV20-1; j_call: TRBJ2-5
cdr3_aa: ASSLRTGSQY; v_call: TRBV27; j_call: TRBJ2-3
cdr3_aa: ASSQIRFSSGRISDTQY; v_call: TRBV7-8; j_call: TRBJ2-3
cdr3_aa: ASSNRRIDEQF; v_call: TRBV3-1/TRBV3-2; j_call: TRBJ2-1
cdr3_aa: ASSLQVNSPLH; v_call: TRBV11-2; j_call: TRBJ1-6
cdr3_aa: SVLDRANYGYT; v_call: TRBV29-1; j_call: TRBJ1-2
cdr3_aa: SASFSLATEQF; v_call: TRBV20-1; j_call: TRBJ2-1
cdr3_aa: ASSYRGGSVETQY; v_call: TRBV6-5; j_call: TRBJ2-5
cdr3_aa: ATQRSMNTEAF; v_call: TRBV6-6; j_call: TRBJ1-1
cdr3_aa: ASSPPTGSAWNTEAF; v_call: TRBV7-9; j_call: TRBJ1-1
cdr3_aa: ASSLEAGGGETQY; v_call: TRBV2; j_call: TRBJ2-5
cdr3_aa: ASSIKTGGHEKLF; v_call: TRBV19; j_call: TRBJ1-4
cdr3_aa: ASSYSSGSCEQF; v_call: TRBV6-9; j_call: TRBJ2-1
cdr3_aa: ASSSRYSNQPQH; v_call: TRBV28; j_call: TRBJ1-5
cdr3_aa: AISGTGTYEQY; v_call: TRBV10-3; j_call: TRBJ2-7
cdr3_aa: ASQRGEQTQY; v_call: TRBV14; j_call: TRBJ2-5
cdr3_aa: ASIGTQTHYEQY; v_call: TRBV28; j_call: TRBJ2-7